This record concerns one T cell receptor (beta chain) sequence. Its antigen is not identified. This record comes from a study of vaccination effects on CD4 cells after COVID-19. The CDR3 length is 16 residues. Per germline, CDR1 MDHEN and CDR2 SYDVKM. The V segment lost 5 bases and the J segment 2 bases; nucleotides outside the gene matches: 7. General study points: Infection-derived and vaccine-derived clones contracted markedly late after vaccination.

Using viral peptide pools, the ViraFEST assay grew out antigen-specific CD4+ T cells prior to sequencing. Following an approximately ten-day culture, CD4+ T cells were purified. Vaccine recipients lacked prior SARS-CoV-2 infection and had negative nucleocapsid antibodies. Around 2 million PBMC were placed in each well, which was supplemented with approximately 9.2 IU/ml IL-2 and about 10 ug/ml peptides. Sequenced by immunoSEQ multiplex PCR; TCRdb stores in-frame clones only, minus some. The profile covers tens of thousands of clones, with 70% appearing a single time and around 21% taken by the ten largest.

The sequenced sample was CD4+ T cells from PBMCs cultured with SARS-CoV-2 spike peptides, obtained before COVID-19 vaccination. This sequence originates from a human donor who received a COVID-19 vaccine. The chain recombines TRBV28 with TRBJ2-3, with TRBD1 identical over 10 bases. The CDR3 DNA follows: TGTGCCAGCAGTCCCTGGACAGGGGGTAACACAGATACGCAGTATTTT. This codes for CASSPWTGGNTDTQYF.